This T cell receptor beta chain was identified during a study of beta chain features in type 1 diabetes. For the study at large: All of the samples together had around 110,000,000 sorted cells examined.

As to this clone: Its cognate antigen is unknown.

Sorting with CD45RO/CCR7/CD25/CD127/CD95/CD27 yielded naive, central memory, regulatory and stem-like memory CD4+ cells. This CDR3 is built from 13 residues. V lost 4 bases and J 2 bases, leaving 9 bases between the germline ends. Germline assignment: CDR1 KGHSH and CDR2 LQKENI. General observations from the study: Type 1 diabetes patients showed a moderate but significant shortening of TCRB CDR3s in all four CD4+ subsets. It was among patients, rather than healthy donors, that naive, central memory and Treg TCRB repertoires appeared more similar. The influence of HLA type on TCRB rearrangement stayed undetermined.

Reverse transcription of all isolated RNA meant that expressed TCRB transcripts were sequenced. The assay was immunoSEQ multiplex PCR, and TCRdb's table has in-frame clones only and misses some. The data contain about 640,000 clones, roughly 12% of them singletons. The source material was naive CD4+ T cells from blood. The TCR comes from a man in his thirties or forties with type 1 diabetes. The chain employs TRBV18 and TRBJ2-7; D call uncertain. The CDR3 spells CASSLTGPYEQYF. The CDR3 bases are TGTGCCAGCTCACTAACGGGCCCCTACGAGCAGTACTTC.